This T cell receptor beta chain comes out of a study of cytomegalovirus exposure and HLA in healthy donors. For this clone: The antigen is not known.

Donors counted as nominally healthy when sampled, yet unrecorded immune exposures were likely. Findings and limits, study-wide: Whilst most TCR sequences proved rare, a subset of public TCRs occurred across many donors.

This PCR relied on a set of 60 Vbeta primers and 13 Jbeta primers. Clones were sequenced by immunoSEQ multiplex PCR, and TCRdb holds only the in-frame ones, with some missing. The table records under 200,000 clones, 70% to 85% of them present only once. The CDR3 covers 13 residues. The V and J ends lost 3 bases and 7 bases respectively, with 7 bases between them. Germline V gene sequence: CDR1 SGHVS, CDR2 FQNEAQ. The chain recombines TRBV7-8 with TRBJ1-6, with a weak D call TRBD1 (5 bases). Sequencing was done on a sample of PBMCs. The clonotype comes from a woman aged 40 to 50 in good health and CMV-seronegative. The CDR3 reads CASSLYRNSPLHF. DNA of the CDR3: TGTGCCAGCAGCTTGTACAGGAATTCACCCCTCCACTTT.